The subject of this entry is one T cell receptor (beta chain). The clone's antigen remains unknown. No base quality information exists; no much larger clone differs at one position. The trial excluded patients who had a history of autoimmune disease or were on systemic immunosuppression. Peripheral blood for TCR sequencing was collected from all dose cohorts at baseline, on cycle 4 day 1, and on cycle 7 day 1. Samples came from an open-label, multicenter, first-in-human phase I dose-escalation trial of ivuxolimab. Adults with locally advanced or metastatic melanoma, renal cell, hepatocellular, or head and neck squamous cell carcinoma were enrolled in the trial. Before TCR sequencing, CD4+ T cells and CD8+ T cells from peripheral blood were sorted into separate populations. Genomic DNA was extracted from sorted cells for sequencing of the TCRbeta CDR3 region. The immunoSEQ Assay was used for sequencing of TCRbeta CDR3 regions. Sourced from immuneACCESS, this table was stored by TCRdb with only in-frame sequences that have V and J called. A share of the clones is absent; for the studies checked, an unresolved V gene accounts for under half, and the remainder has no known explanation. The sample contains about 50,000 clones, around 90% of them found a single time. The top ten clonotypes cover over 5% of the sample.

The sample originates from a study of OX40 agonist ivuxolimab in advanced cancers. Study-level background: The costimulatory receptor OX40 (CD134) was targeted by ivuxolimab, a fully human IgG2 agonistic monoclonal antibody. The paper covers the monotherapy dose-escalation part of the phase I ivuxolimab trial, which included N = 52 patients. Peripheral TCRbeta sequencing was intended to test whether TCR sequence diversity was altered and clonal T-cell expansion was caused by ivuxolimab. Prior anti-PD-1, anti-PD-L1 or anti-CTLA-4 therapy was permitted, and 40% to 50% of dose-escalation patients had received checkpoint inhibitors. Three dose-escalation patients achieved partial responses, one with hepatocellular carcinoma and two with cutaneous melanoma. A male proportion of nearly 85% and a mean age of around 60 years, ranging from 23 to 79, were recorded for the dose-escalation cohort. Of the 50 to 55 dose-escalation patients, hepatocellular carcinoma was present in around 20, melanoma in roughly 15, renal cell carcinoma in 9 and head and neck cancer in 9. Intravenous ivuxolimab was administered to patients every 2 weeks at six dose levels: 0.01, 0.1, 0.3, 1.5, 3 and 10 mg/kg. Overall study results and their limits: At doses of 0.1 to 3.0 mg/kg, clonal expansion of both CD4+ and CD8+ T cells in blood was seen between baseline and week 6. Low levels of normalized T-cell clonal expansion were also shown by some nonresponding patients. Antigen specificity was not determined for the clonally expanded peripheral T cells. After ivuxolimab, expanded clones were on average more numerous among CD8+ T cells than among CD4+ T cells. In partial responders in the 0.1-3.0 mg/kg groups, normalized peripheral clonal expansion was found to be among the lowest, especially among CD8+ T cells.

The CDR3 runs 15 residues from the cysteine to the phenylalanine. Of all the DNA, just the CDR3 is kept, 45 bases in frame from base 1. V lost 1 base and J lost 3 bases; the stretch between them is 10 bases long. Based on the germline V gene (reference sequence), the CDR1 and CDR2 sequences are SGHNT and YYREEE. The TCR originated in an adult with an advanced solid tumor such as melanoma, head and neck, liver or kidney cancer. The chain uses TRBV5-4 and TRBJ1-4; the D gene is possibly TRBD1, with 5 bases matching. The starting material was CD4+ or CD8+ T cells sorted from blood, obtained in a trial of the OX40 agonist ivuxolimab. In nucleotides, the sequence is TGTGCCAGCAGCTTGAAGGGGCTTGCTAATGAAAAACTGTTTTTT. The encoded protein is CASSLKGLANEKLFF.